Listed below are T cell receptor beta chains from one sample, sequenced in a study of cytomegalovirus exposure and HLA in healthy donors. Sequenced by immunoSEQ multiplex PCR; TCRdb stores in-frame clones only, minus some. The sample yields 85,000 to 90,000 clones, around four fifths seen once. Sequencing was done on a sample of PBMCs. The receptors were sampled from a man in his thirties or forties in good health and CMV-seropositive. Each CDR3 is given with its conserved first and last residue. A D gene is named only where the DNA matches it firmly. Some rows mark clone size as missing; the rest say once, few, many or name a class of expanded clone.

NA	TRBJ2-2	NA	TRBV9	CASSPTGGATGELFF	TGTGCCAGCAGCCCGACGGGGGGCGCCACCGGGGAGCTGTTTTTT
NA	TRBJ2-7	NA	TRBV19	CASSPRALPPGEQYF	TGTGCCAGTAGTCCCCGGGCGCTCCCTCCGGGAGAGCAGTACTTC
NA	TRBJ2-1	NA	TRBV7-9	CASSLGQGIYEQFF	TGTGCCAGCAGCTTAGGGCAGGGAATCTATGAGCAGTTCTTC
NA	TRBJ1-4	NA	TRBV30	CALLGGAEKLFF	TGTGCCCTGTTAGGGGGGGCTGAAAAACTGTTTTTT
NA	TRBJ2-5	TRBD1	TRBV7-9	CASSLGYRGRETQYF	TGTGCCAGCAGCTTAGGGTACAGGGGCCGGGAGACCCAGTACTTC
NA	TRBJ1-2	TRBD1	TRBV5-8	CASTLGQGAYGYTF	TGTGCCAGCACCCTGGGACAGGGAGCTTATGGCTACACCTTC
few	TRBJ2-7	NA	TRBV5-4	CASSPRVVSSYEQYF	TGTGCCAGCAGCCCCCGGGTAGTTAGTTCCTACGAGCAGTACTTC
NA	TRBJ1-5	NA	TRBV7-2	CASSLWGNENQPQHF	TGTGCCAGCAGCTTATGGGGCAACGAGAATCAGCCCCAGCATTTT
NA	TRBJ1-1	NA	TRBV5-1	CASSLGQIDMNTEAFF	TGCGCCAGCAGCTTGGGACAGATCGATATGAACACTGAAGCTTTCTTT
few	TRBJ2-1	NA	TRBV28	CASSLGTLLARTEQFF	TGTGCCAGCAGTTTGGGGACACTCCTCGCTCGCACTGAGCAGTTCTTC
NA	TRBJ1-1	NA	TRBV21-1	CASTIQILNTEAFF	TGTGCCAGCACCATACAGATACTGAACACTGAAGCTTTCTTT
once	TRBJ1-1	TRBD1	TRBV25-1	CASSETGELTEAFF	TGTGCCAGCAGTGAGACAGGGGAATTGACTGAAGCGTTCTTT
once	TRBJ1-2	NA	TRBV30	CAWSAGNYGYTF	TGTGCCTGGAGTGCAGGGAACTATGGCTACACCTTC
NA	TRBJ2-7	NA	TRBV28	CASSLWQGYEQYF	TGTGCCAGCAGTTTGTGGCAGGGCTACGAGCAGTACTTC
NA	TRBJ2-7	NA	TRBV29-1	CSVVLEGVTYEQYF	TGCAGCGTTGTCCTAGAAGGGGTCACCTACGAGCAGTACTTC
NA	TRBJ1-4	TRBD1	TRBV6-1	CASSFGQGGEKLFF	TGTGCCAGCAGTTTCGGACAGGGCGGTGAAAAACTGTTTTTT
NA	TRBJ1-6	TRBD1	TRBV27	CASTVLGQGNSPLHF	TGTGCCAGCACGGTTCTGGGACAGGGGAATTCACCCCTCCACTTT
NA	TRBJ2-5	TRBD1	TRBV11-3	CASSLDRDPETQYF	TGTGCCAGCAGCTTGGACAGGGACCCAGAGACCCAGTACTTC
NA	TRBJ1-2	NA	TRBV7-3	CASSLGGAGKNYGYTF	TGTGCCAGCAGCTTAGGAGGGGCAGGGAAAAACTATGGCTACACCTTC
NA	TRBJ1-2	NA	TRBV18	CASSPGTRGPGNYGYTF	TGTGCCAGCTCACCAGGGACAAGGGGCCCCGGTAACTATGGCTACACCTTC
NA	TRBJ2-5	NA	TRBV5-1	CASRGAKLGTQYF	TGCGCCAGCAGGGGGGCGAAACTCGGGACCCAGTACTTC
NA	TRBJ2-2	NA	TRBV5-1	CASSLGVEGGELFF	TGCGCCAGCAGCTTGGGAGTTGAGGGCGGGGAGCTGTTTTTT
few	TRBJ1-1	NA	TRBV9	CASSPRGRGLVTEAFF	TGTGCCAGCAGCCCAAGGGGCAGGGGCCTCGTCACTGAAGCTTTCTTT
NA	TRBJ1-6	NA	TRBV5-1	CASSLRGDRDSPLHF	TGCGCCAGCAGCTTGCGGGGGGATCGGGATTCACCCCTCCACTTT
NA	TRBJ2-7	TRBD1	TRBV7-9	CSSSLGDRAAIEQYF	TGTTCCAGCAGCTTGGGGGACAGGGCGGCTATTGAGCAGTACTTC
NA	TRBJ2-5	NA	TRBV4-1	CASRNRLQGETQYF	TGCGCCAGCAGGAATCGGCTGCAGGGGGAGACCCAGTACTTC
NA	TRBJ1-4	NA	TRBV28	CASSSGKFTNEKLFF	TGTGCCAGCAGTTCCGGGAAGTTCACTAATGAAAAACTGTTTTTT